Listed below are T cell receptor beta chains from one sample, sequenced in a study of blood T cells in healthy people across ages. TCRdb analysed the 5' RACE reads with MiXCR anew, one entry per CDR3 protein. Of some 1.8 million distinct CDR3 sequences listed, more than 35% are singletons. Material for sequencing was blood. Receptors originate from a human donor in good health. CDR3s include the opening cysteine and the closing phenylalanine or tryptophan. D genes are given only for firm matches. Clone size, where shown, is once, few, many, or a class for clones that have expanded.

CDR3aa	CDR3nt	v_gene	abundance	j_gene	d_gene
CASSPQPGGHSADTQYF	TGTGCCAGCTCACCCCAGCCCGGGGGGCATAGTGCAGATACGCAGTATTTT	TRBV4-2	few	TRBJ2-3	.
CASSWGGRDEQFF	TGTGCCAGCAGCTGGGGGGGCCGGGATGAGCAGTTCTTC	TRBV7-9	few	TRBJ2-1	.
CAGGGDAYGYTF	TGTGCCGGCGGCGGTGACGCCTATGGCTACACCTTC	TRBV12-3/TRBV12-4	.	TRBJ1-2	.
CASSARLAGERSDVRWTQYF	TGTGCCAGCAGCGCCCGTTTAGCGGGGGAACGCTCTGATGTTAGGTGGACCCAGTACTTC	TRBV7-9	.	TRBJ2-5	TRBD2
CASSSLSGGPSYEQYF	TGTGCCAGCAGCTCGTTATCAGGGGGCCCCTCCTACGAGCAGTACTTC	TRBV9	.	TRBJ2-7	TRBD1
CASSFPLAGGSYNSPLHF	TGTGCCAGCAGCTTCCCCCTGGCGGGGGGCAGTTATAATTCACCCCTCCACTTT	TRBV7-2	.	TRBJ1-6	.
CASSLLAGASETQYF	TGTGCCAGCAGTTTACTGGCGGGGGCTTCAGAGACCCAGTACTTC	TRBV28	many	TRBJ2-5	.
CASSFRTGNSEQFF	TGTGCCAGCAGCTTCCGGACAGGGAATAGTGAGCAGTTCTTC	TRBV7-2	.	TRBJ2-1	TRBD1
CSAREPGRYYGYTF	TGCAGTGCTAGAGAACCAGGGCGATACTATGGCTACACCTTC	TRBV20-1	.	TRBJ1-2	.
CATSDKSNTGELFF	TGTGCCACCAGCGACAAATCGAACACCGGGGAGCTGTTTTTT	TRBV10-3	.	TRBJ2-2	.
CASSPAGETQFF	TGTGCCAGCAGCCCGGCGGGGGAGACCCAGTTCTTC	TRBV11-2	.	TRBJ2-1	TRBD2
CATSYGTGGTDTQYF	TGTGCCACCAGCTACGGGACAGGGGGCACAGATACGCAGTATTTT	TRBV15	.	TRBJ2-3	TRBD1
CRAGGSYNEQFF	TGCAGGGCGGGGGGTTCCTACAATGAGCAGTTCTTC	TRBV20-1	few	TRBJ2-1	TRBD2
CSAKQASNEKLFF	TGCAGTGCTAAACAGGCATCTAATGAAAAACTGTTTTTT	TRBV20-1	few	TRBJ1-4	.
CASSNPGQGSINEQFF	TGCGCCAGCAGCAACCCGGGACAGGGTTCTATTAATGAGCAGTTCTTC	TRBV5-1	.	TRBJ2-1	TRBD1
CASSFNLGQGETQYF	TGTGCCAGCAGTTTTAACTTGGGACAGGGCGAGACCCAGTACTTC	TRBV12-3/TRBV12-4	.	TRBJ2-5	TRBD1
CASSLGSRTDSNENLFF	TGTGCCAGCAGCTTAGGAAGTAGGACCGACAGTAATGAAAATCTGTTTTTT	TRBV7-9	.	TRBJ1-4	.
CSARVPPGNDEQFF	TGCAGTGCTAGAGTTCCTCCAGGTAATGATGAGCAGTTCTTC	TRBV20-1	.	TRBJ2-1	.
CASSQDWDIIYEQYF	TGTGCCAGCAGCCAAGATTGGGACATAATCTACGAGCAGTACTTC	TRBV4-2	.	TRBJ2-7	.
CASSLGAQGITYGQYF	TGTGCCAGCAGCTTAGGAGCGCAGGGAATAACCTACGGGCAGTACTTC	TRBV7-2	.	TRBJ2-7	.